This T cell receptor beta chain came from a study of CD8+CD57+ T cells in acquired aplastic anemia. This clonotype was counted between two and nine times. For sequencing, patients were chosen who had shown expansion of CD8+CD57+ cells by flow cytometry. The use of genomic DNA as template underpinned the TCR beta VDJ and CDR3 profiling. TCRdb re-analysed the reads in MiXCR, keeping a single row per CDR3 protein. The repertoire includes under 500,000 distinct CDR3 sequences, under 40% of them detected once, and roughly 0.89% sits in the top ten. V trimming: 6 bases; J trimming: 0 bases; junction bases outside the gene matches: 8. The CDR3 contains 15 residues. Germline CDR1 reads SNHLY; CDR2 reads FYNNEI.

Sample: sorted CD4+, CD8+, or CD8+CD57+ T cells (not recorded which) from PBMCs. The chain uses TRBV2 and TRBJ2-7; 7 positions agree with TRBD1. The receptor was derived from a human donor with aplastic anemia. Here the CDR3 reads CASRRSGTASYEQYF. The CDR3 DNA sequence: TGTGCCAGCAGACGATCCGGGACAGCCTCCTACGAGCAGTACTTC.